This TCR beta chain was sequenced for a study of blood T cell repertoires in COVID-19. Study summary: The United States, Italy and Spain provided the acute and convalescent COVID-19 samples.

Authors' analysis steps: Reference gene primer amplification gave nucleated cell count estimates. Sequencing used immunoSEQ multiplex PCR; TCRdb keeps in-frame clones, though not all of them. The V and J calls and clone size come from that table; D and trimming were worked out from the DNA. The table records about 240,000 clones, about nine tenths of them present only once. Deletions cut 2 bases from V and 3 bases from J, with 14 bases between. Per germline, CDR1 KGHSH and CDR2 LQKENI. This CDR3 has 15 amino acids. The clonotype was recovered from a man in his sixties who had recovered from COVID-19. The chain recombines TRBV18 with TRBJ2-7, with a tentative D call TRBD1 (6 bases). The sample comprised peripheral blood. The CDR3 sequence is CASSPGQGPLYEQYF. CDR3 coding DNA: TGTGCCAGCTCACCAGGGCAGGGGCCCCTCTACGAGCAGTACTTC.